This entry lists 21 T cell receptor beta chains sequenced from one sample in a study of blood T cells in healthy people across ages. The use of a sample-barcoded 5' primer and a J-beta primer mix characterized a second PCR of roughly 6 to 11 cycles. TCRdb re-derived calls from the 5' RACE reads in MiXCR, one entry per CDR3 protein. The data show just under 900,000 distinct CDR3 sequences, 29% seen once. The sequencing input was blood. The receptors come from a woman aged 80 or older in good health.

This clonotype has at least ten counts. The chain couples TRBV6-2 or TRBV6-3 to TRBJ2-1; D is unresolved. This CDR3 region has 14 residues. Trimming cost V 9 bases and J 8 bases, with 20 bases left between them. Germline V gene data show CDR1 as MNHEY and CDR2 as SVGEGT. The CDR3 loop is CASVREPQAYEQFF. The CDR3 coding sequence is TGTGCCAGTGTAAGGGAACCTCAAGCCTATGAGCAGTTCTTC.

Points on this clonotype: This may arise from a read error, as a much more abundant clone is one base away. The rearrangement joins TRBV7-2 to TRBJ1-2; D ambiguous. The CDR3 extends over 15 amino acids. Looked up from germline, CDR1 is SGHTA and CDR2 is FQGNSA. V was shortened by 1 base and J by 4 bases, with 13 bases between the two germline ends. CDR3 bases: TGTGCCAGCAGCTTAGATCGGGCGTCTAGCTATGGCTACACCTTC. Protein product: CASSLDRASSYGYTF.

The chain joins TRBV20-1 to TRBJ2-4, with TRBD2 matching 14 bases. Trimming at V came to 0 bases and at J to 0 bases, leaving 7 bases not matched to a gene. The CDR3 has 19 residues. Germline values: CDR1 DFQATT, CDR2 SNEGSKA (reference sequence). The CDR3 region is CSARDQLGLAGGAKNIQYF. CDR3 DNA: TGCAGTGCTAGAGATCAACTAGGACTAGCGGGGGGAGCCAAAAACATTCAGTACTTC.

This clonotype was counted at least ten times. The chain links TRBV12-3 or TRBV12-4 to TRBJ2-1; 8 nucleotides match TRBD2. V trimming: 5 bases; J trimming: 5 bases; junction bases outside the gene matches: 5. This CDR3 contains 14 residues. CDR3 loop: CASSIPGLDNEQFF. CDR3 DNA sequence: TGTGCCAGCAGTATCCCGGGACTAGACAATGAGCAGTTCTTC.

This clonotype was found a few times. This may come from a read error, since a much larger clone is one base off. The genes are TRBV20-1 and TRBJ1-2; TRBD1 matches at 9 bases. Germline V CDR1 and CDR2: DFQATT, SNEGSKA (reference sequence). The CDR3 has 16 residues. V was clipped by 5 bases and J by 4 bases; unmatched bases: 14. The CDR3 DNA reads TGCAGTGCTCATCCCAAGAGTCCGGGACAGGGCTATGGCTACACCTTC. Translating it yields CSAHPKSPGQGYGYTF.

This clonotype was detected many times. This chain uses TRBV7-2 with TRBJ1-5, with D maybe TRBD1 (5 bases). Germline V gene sequence: CDR1 SGHTA, CDR2 FQGNSA. Trimming took off 1 base at V and 1 base at J, with 11 bases between the two ends. The CDR3 is 16 residues long. The CDR3 DNA is TGTGCCAGCAGCTTAGGTCCGGGGCAAAGCAATCAGCCCCAGCATTTT. It codes for CASSLGPGQSNQPQHF.

J is TRBJ1-1 and V is TRBV6-2 or TRBV6-3, with D hard to call. This CDR3 is 13 amino acids long. Germline V gene sequence: CDR1 MNHEY, CDR2 SVGEGT. Trimming stripped 0 bases from V and 6 bases from J, with 8 bases between. The CDR3 bases are TGTGCCAGCAGTTACTCAAGAGGGTCTGAAGCTTTCTTT. Translating it yields CASSYSRGSEAFF.

This clonotype has at least ten counts. This sequence joins TRBV7-2 and TRBJ1-2; D unclear. The germline gives CDR1 SGHTA, CDR2 FQGNSA. The CDR3 contains 13 residues. V was trimmed by 2 bases and J by 6 bases, leaving 10 bases between them. CDR3 in DNA: TGTGCCAGCAGCTTAAGTCTAAGGGATGGCTACACCTTC. Its translation: CASSLSLRDGYTF. The variable domain in full, completed from reference TRBV7-2 and TRBJ1-2, reads GAGVSQSPSNKVTEKGKDVELRCDPISGHTALYWYRQSLGQGLEFLIYFQGNSAPDKSGLPSDRFSAERTGGSVSTLTIQRTQQEDSAVYLCASSLSLRDGYTFGSGTRLTVV.

The CDR3 spells CATSRDRGGAHETQYF. The CDR3 coding sequence is TGTGCCACCAGCAGAGATCGGGGGGGGGCCCACGAGACCCAGTACTTC. This rearrangement joins TRBV15 to TRBJ2-5, with 8 bases identical to TRBD2. V was clipped by 0 bases and J by 5 bases; unmatched bases: 8. CDR1 and CDR2 from the germline V gene are LNHNV and YYDKDF (reference sequence). The CDR3 covers 16 residues. Based on the CDR3 plus reference TRBV15 and TRBJ2-5, the full variable domain is DAMVIQNPRYQVTQFGKPVTLSCSQTLNHNVMYWYQQKSSQAPKLLFHYYDKDFNNEADTPDNFQSRRPNTSFCFLDIRSPGLGDTAMYLCATSRDRGGAHETQYFGPGTRLLVL.

This clonotype has a count of ten or more. The rearrangement links TRBV9 to TRBJ2-3, with 12 positions matching TRBD1. J was trimmed by 0 bases and V by 7 bases; bases with no gene match: 15. Germline-derived CDR1 and CDR2 are SGDLS and YYNGEE. There are 19 residues in the CDR3. The CDR3 coding sequence is TGTGCCAGCGGAGGTGGCCGGGACAGGGGGCGACTAAGCACAGATACGCAGTATTTT. Its protein product is CASGGGRDRGRLSTDTQYF. Based on the CDR3 plus reference TRBV9 and TRBJ2-3, the full variable domain is DSGVTQTPKHLITATGQRVTLRCSPRSGDLSVYWYQQSLDQGLQFLIQYYNGEERAKGNILERFSAQQFPDLHSELNLSSLELGDSALYFCASGGGRDRGRLSTDTQYFGPGTRLTVL.

This clonotype was seen only once. This CDR3 reads CASSPRASGGLPDTQYF. The DNA of the CDR3 is TGTGCCAGCAGCCCCCGCGCTAGCGGGGGGCTCCCAGATACGCAGTATTTT. The chain carries TRBV11-3 and TRBJ2-3; TRBD2 matches at 11 bases. Germline CDR1 reads SGHNT; CDR2 reads YENEEA. J gave up 4 bases and V 5 bases, and 11 bases lay outside the gene matches. The CDR3 sequence is 17 residues long. The full variable domain, in which reference TRBV11-3 and TRBJ2-3 provide the parts outside the CDR3, is EAGVVQSPRYKIIEKKQPVAFWCNPISGHNTLYWYLQNLGQGPELLIRYENEEAVDDSQLPKDRFSAERLKGVDSTLKIQPAELGDSAVYLCASSPRASGGLPDTQYFGPGTRLTVL.

This clonotype has a handful of counts. The chain couples TRBV21-1 to TRBJ1-2; TRBD1, as called in the table, went unchecked against the DNA. TRBV21-1 is noted as a pseudogene. The CDR3 length is 16 residues. This chain's CDR3 is CASSTLFPDGNYGYTF. DNA for the CDR3: TGTGCCAGCAGCACCCTCTTCCCGGACGGAAACTATGGCTACACCTTC.

The chain has TRBV30 and TRBJ2-5; D tentatively reads TRBD1 or TRBD2 (6 bases each). V lost 6 bases and J 5 bases, leaving 16 bases between the germline ends. The CDR3 spans 13 residues. From germline, CDR1 is GTSNPN and CDR2 SVGIG (reference sequence). The CDR3 bases are TGTGCCTGTTCTAGGGGGGCTGGGGAGACCCAGTACTTC. It encodes CACSRGAGETQYF. Together with reference TRBV30 and TRBJ2-5, the CDR3 gives the full variable domain: SQTIHQWPATLVQPVGSPLSLECTVEGTSNPNLYWYRQAAGRGLQLLFYSVGIGQISSEVPQNLSASRPQDRQFILSSKKLLLSDSGFYLCACSRGAGETQYFGPGTRLLVL.

V is TRBV12-3 or TRBV12-4 and J is TRBJ1-6, with 7 bases fitting TRBD1. CDR3 length: 15 amino acids. Trimming cost V 5 bases and J 7 bases; bases outside gene matches: 8. CDR3 region: CASSHRQGDNSPLHF. CDR3 bases: TGTGCCAGCAGTCACCGACAGGGTGACAATTCACCCCTCCACTTT.

Remarks on this clonotype: This may stem from a read error, because a much larger clone lies one nucleotide away. The rearrangement uses TRBV5-1 and TRBJ2-5; a possible D gene is TRBD1 (6 bases). The length of the CDR3 is 12 residues. The V and J ends lost 4 bases and 11 bases respectively, with 15 bases between them. Germline V gene sequence: CDR1 SGHRS, CDR2 YFSETQ. The CDR3 sequence: CASSIQGDQQYF. The CDR3 nucleotides are TGCGCCAGCAGCATACAGGGAGACCAGCAGTACTTC.

About this clonotype: A read error may explain this, as a much larger clone is one base away. The chain carries TRBV11-2 and TRBJ2-1; 8 bases are a match to TRBD1. The J call may be wrong; the DNA end is better matched by TRBJ2-7. Looked up from germline, CDR1 is SGHAT and CDR2 is FQNNGV. The CDR3 has 16 amino acids. The CDR3 reads CASSFRDRSSYNEQYF. The CDR3 bases are TGTGCCAGCAGCTTCAGGGACAGGTCCTCCTACAATGAGCAGTACTTC.

About this clonotype: This clone may be a read error of a much larger clone one base away. This chain links TRBV7-8 with TRBJ2-7; D gene unclear. The CDR3 extends over 12 amino acids. Germline V gives CDR1 SGHVS, CDR2 FQNEAQ. CDR3 coding DNA: TGTGCCGGCAGCCCTGGGATCTACGAGCAGTACTTC. Translated: CAGSPGIYEQYF.

This clonotype was detected only a few times. V is TRBV12-3 or TRBV12-4 and J is TRBJ2-3; unclear D gene. The V and J ends lost 6 bases and 4 bases respectively, with 8 bases between them. CDR3 size: 12 residues. The chain's CDR3 is CASRVPPDTQYF. DNA for the CDR3: TGTGCCAGCAGAGTGCCCCCAGATACGCAGTATTTT.

This clonotype has more than one count but fewer than ten. This sequence joins TRBV6-5 and TRBJ1-4; a possible D gene is TRBD1 (5 bases). Germline lookup yields CDR1 MNHEY and CDR2 SVGAGI. The CDR3 has 16 residues. Trimming took off 2 bases at V and 5 bases at J, with 15 bases between the two ends. Here the CDR3 DNA reads TGTGCCAGCAGTTACACTCAGGGTGGAGGGAATGAAAAACTGTTTTTT. Translating gives CASSYTQGGGNEKLFF.

This clonotype was observed many times. The V and J genes are TRBV11-2 and TRBJ2-5; 10 bases fit TRBD1. This CDR3 is built from 15 residues. CDR1 is SGHAT, CDR2 FQNNGV, per germline. V shed 5 bases, J shed 2 bases, and the junction held 5 bases outside the gene matches. DNA of the CDR3: TGTGCCAGCAGCACGGGGACAGGGGTACAAGAGACCCAGTACTTC. As protein: CASSTGTGVQETQYF.

With regard to this clonotype: At one of its ends the junction is not consistent with the germline gene, which may arise from a read error. CDR3 sequence: CSARLGGAGERFF. The DNA for the CDR3 is TGCAGTGCTAGGCTCGGGGGGGCCGGGGAGCGGTTTTTT. This rearrangement joins TRBV20-1 to TRBJ2-2; 8 bases fit TRBD2. Germline CDR1 is DFQATT and CDR2 is SNEGSKA (reference sequence). The CDR3 contains 13 residues.